This is a list of T cell receptor beta chains from one sample in a study of blood T cell repertoires in COVID-19. Only in-frame clones appear in the TCRdb table, and some are missing; sequencing was by immunoSEQ multiplex PCR. The sample shows about 160,000 clones, about 77% of them seen only once. The specimen sequenced was peripheral blood. The source of these receptors is a woman aged 80 or over with acute or convalescent COVID-19. Both conserved end residues are part of each CDR3. A D gene is named only where the DNA matches it firmly. Clone size appears in some rows only: once, few, many, or a class for an expanded clone.

J gene | clone size | D gene | V gene | CDR3 protein | CDR3 DNA
TRBJ1-1 | NA | TRBD1 | TRBV2 | CASRGRDRGNPEAFF | TGTGCCAGCAGAGGTAGGGACAGGGGGAATCCTGAAGCTTTCTTT
TRBJ2-7 | NA | TRBD1 | TRBV7-9 | CASSSRYSRDSSYEQYF | TGTGCCAGCAGCTCCCGCTACTCCCGGGACAGCTCCTACGAGCAGTACTTC
TRBJ2-1 | once | TRBD2 | TRBV18 | CASSGLAGYNEQFF | TGTGCCAGCTCAGGACTAGCGGGATACAATGAGCAGTTCTTC
TRBJ1-1 | few | TRBD1 | TRBV5-1 | CASFTGVGTEAFF | TGCGCCAGCTTCACAGGGGTGGGCACTGAAGCTTTCTTT
TRBJ2-7 | NA | TRBD2 | TRBV6-6 | CASSKRDKDEQYF | TGTGCCAGCAGTAAGCGGGATAAGGACGAGCAGTACTTC
TRBJ1-2 | NA | NA | TRBV30 | CAFGTYGYTF | TGTGCCTTTGGTACTTATGGCTACACCTTC
TRBJ2-3 | NA | TRBD2 | TRBV24-1 | CATSLGGLAGVDTQYF | TGTGCCACCAGTTTAGGGGGGTTAGCGGGGGTAGATACGCAGTATTTT
TRBJ2-1 | NA | TRBD2 | TRBV11-1 | CASSPPTSGSYNEQFF | TGTGCCAGCAGCCCCCCGACTAGCGGGTCCTACAATGAGCAGTTCTTC
TRBJ2-5 | few | NA | TRBV11-2 | CASSFGWRETQYF | TGTGCCAGCAGCTTTGGGTGGAGGGAGACCCAGTACTTC
TRBJ2-1 | NA | TRBD2 | TRBV6-6 | CASSYGLAGGLDEQFF | TGTGCCAGCAGTTATGGGCTAGCGGGGGGGTTGGATGAGCAGTTCTTC
TRBJ2-1 | NA | NA | TRBV5-1 | CASSPVARGGNNEQFF | TGCGCCAGCAGCCCCGTAGCGAGGGGGGGAAACAATGAGCAGTTCTTC
TRBJ2-1 | NA | NA | TRBV15 | CATSRGRLRSYNEQFF | TGTGCCACCAGCAGAGGGAGACTGAGATCCTACAATGAGCAGTTCTTC
TRBJ2-5 | NA | NA | TRBV19 | CASTEAGRETQYF | TGTGCCAGCACTGAGGCAGGGCGGGAGACCCAGTACTTC
TRBJ2-1 | once | TRBD2 | TRBV4-1 | CASSQNPLAGNYNEQFF | TGCGCCAGCAGCCAAAATCCTTTAGCGGGCAACTACAATGAGCAGTTCTTC
TRBJ2-2 | few | NA | TRBV11-3 | CASSLESGTNTGELFF | TGTGCCAGCAGCTTAGAATCGGGGACTAACACCGGGGAGCTGTTTTTT
TRBJ1-4 | NA | NA | TRBV9 | CASSVGGGGEKLFF | TGTGCCAGCAGCGTAGGAGGCGGGGGTGAAAAACTGTTTTTT
TRBJ2-1 | NA | TRBD2 | TRBV19 | CASRANLVAGVRNEQFF | TGTGCCAGTAGGGCTAATCTAGTCGCGGGAGTGCGGAATGAGCAGTTCTTC
TRBJ2-2 | NA | TRBD2 | TRBV2 | CASGGTRGGELFF | TGTGCCAGCGGAGGGACTAGGGGAGGGGAGCTGTTTTTT
TRBJ1-2 | NA | TRBD1 | TRBV28 | CASRTTGERGYTF | TGTGCCAGCAGAACCACAGGGGAGAGGGGCTACACCTTC
TRBJ1-2 | NA | NA | TRBV18 | CASSPLQGNYGYTF | TGTGCCAGCTCACCTTTACAGGGAAACTATGGCTACACCTTC
TRBJ2-1 | NA | TRBD2 | TRBV6-6 | CASESSGRTAEQFF | TGTGCCAGCGAATCTAGCGGGAGAACAGCTGAGCAGTTCTTC
TRBJ1-2 | few | TRBD1 | TRBV5-1 | CASRLDRQGGYTF | TGCGCCAGCAGACTCGACAGACAGGGTGGCTACACCTTC
TRBJ2-5 | few | NA | TRBV7-9 | CASSLESRGKTQYF | TGTGCCAGCAGCTTAGAGAGCAGGGGCAAGACCCAGTACTTC
TRBJ1-2 | few | NA | TRBV19 | CASSLGAGSFGYTF | TGTGCCAGTAGCCTGGGGGCAGGGTCGTTTGGCTACACCTTC
TRBJ1-1 | NA | NA | TRBV6-5 | CASSYSSYEDEAFF | TGTGCCAGCAGTTACTCGAGCTACGAGGATGAAGCTTTCTTT
TRBJ2-3 | NA | TRBD2 | TRBV5-1 | CASSLTSGDADTQYF | TGCGCCAGCAGCTTGACTAGCGGGGATGCAGATACGCAGTATTTT
TRBJ2-7 | NA | TRBD2 | TRBV9 | CASSVGLAGLDEQYF | TGTGCCAGCAGCGTAGGACTAGCGGGATTAGACGAGCAGTACTTC
TRBJ1-4 | NA | NA | TRBV23-1 | CAPEQRNEKLFF | TGCGCCCCTGAACAGAGAAATGAAAAACTGTTTTTT
TRBJ2-2 | NA | NA | TRBV2 | CASSVERAGTGELFF | TGTGCCAGCAGTGTGGAGCGAGCCGGCACCGGGGAGCTGTTTTTT
TRBJ2-7 | NA | NA | TRBV21-1 | CASSKIRARGYFSYEQYF | TGTGCCAGCAGCAAAATCAGGGCACGCGGTTATTTTTCGTACGAGCAGTACTTC
TRBJ2-3 | NA | NA | TRBV20-1 | CSASWASSSTDTQYF | TGCAGTGCTAGTTGGGCCTCTTCTAGCACAGATACGCAGTATTTT
TRBJ2-3 | few | TRBD2 | TRBV5-1 | CASSSFGKAGGTSTDTQYF | TGCGCCAGCAGCTCTTTCGGGAAAGCGGGGGGAACTAGCACAGATACGCAGTATTTT
TRBJ2-3 | NA | NA | TRBV6-2/TRBV6-3 | CASSANLGHITDTQYF | TGTGCCAGCAGCGCTAATCTGGGACACATCACAGATACGCAGTATTTT
TRBJ1-1 | few | TRBD1 | TRBV24-1 | CACEGAGSEAFF | TGTGCCTGCGAGGGGGCAGGATCTGAAGCTTTCTTT
TRBJ2-7 | NA | NA | TRBV3-1/TRBV3-2 | CASSPDSGTNTYEQYF | TGTGCCAGCAGCCCGGACTCCGGGACAAACACCTACGAGCAGTACTTC
TRBJ2-2 | NA | NA | TRBV18 | CASSPPAGVNTGELFF | TGTGCCAGCTCACCACCGGCAGGGGTGAACACCGGGGAGCTGTTTTTT
TRBJ1-1 | once | NA | TRBV5-1 | CASSLVAGAGEAFF | TGCGCCAGCAGCTTGGTGGCGGGGGCTGGTGAAGCTTTCTTT